The 25 T cell receptor beta chains in this list originate from one sample, sequenced in a study of blood T cell repertoires in COVID-19 (dated by TCRdb to the early 2020s). The library was obtained by the immunoSEQ multiplex PCR assay. TCRdb took over this immuneACCESS table, retaining in-frame rearrangements with V and J assigned. Such tables are incomplete; in checked studies, under half of the missing clones stem from an unresolved V gene, and the remainder is unexplained. In all, the sample holds 250,000 to 350,000 clones, and approximately 91% of those were seen once. The ten largest clones add up to 1% of the sample. Material: PBMCs or T cells enriched from blood (not recorded which). These receptors all stem from a woman aged 30 to 39 who had recovered from COVID-19.

The chain recombines TRBV6-2 or TRBV6-3 with TRBJ1-3; possibly TRBD1 for D (5 bases). CDR1 and CDR2 (germline): MNHEY, SVGEGT. V was cut by 2 bases and J by 2 bases, with 10 bases left in between. The CDR3 is 15 amino acids. Here the CDR3 reads CASSYDRMAGNTIYF. CDR3 sequence (DNA): TGTGCCAGCAGTTACGACAGAATGGCTGGAAACACCATATATTTT.

The CDR3 loop is CATSDFGVAGGFYTDTQYF. DNA for the CDR3: TGTGCCACCAGTGATTTCGGGGTAGCGGGAGGCTTCTACACAGATACGCAGTATTTT. The chain joins TRBV24-1 to TRBJ2-3; 10 bases fit TRBD2. Germline V gives CDR1 KGHDR, CDR2 SFDVKD. The CDR3 extends over 19 amino acids. The junction had 11 bases not matched to a gene; V was cut back by 1 base and J by 2 bases.

The chain couples TRBV6-5 to TRBJ2-7, with D uncertain. Germline assignment: CDR1 MNHEY and CDR2 SVGAGI. The CDR3 is made up of 12 amino acids. With 6 bases removed from V and 4 bases from J, the gap between germline ends came to 10 bases. The CDR3 nucleotides are TGTGCCAGCAGCCTTAACAGATACGAGCAGTACTTC. Amino acids: CASSLNRYEQYF.

In its sample, this clone was seen once. The rearrangement uses TRBV28 and TRBJ2-7; 12 nucleotides line up with TRBD2. The CDR3 consists of 15 residues. In germline, CDR1 is MDHEN, CDR2 SYDVKM. The V segment lost 5 bases and the J segment 2 bases; nucleotides outside the gene matches: 4. Written as DNA, the CDR3 is TGTGCCAGCAGTCCTCTAGCGGGAGGGGCCTACGAGCAGTACTTC. It specifies CASSPLAGGAYEQYF.

The V gene is TRBV6-5, the J gene TRBJ2-7; 9 bases agree with TRBD1. V lost 0 bases, J lost 6 bases, and 6 bases stayed unmatched. CDR3 length equals 15 residues. CDR1 is MNHEY and CDR2 is SVGAGI in the germline V gene. CDR3 loop: CASSYSRDRVVEQYF. The CDR3 nucleotides are TGTGCCAGCAGTTACTCGAGGGACAGGGTTGTCGAGCAGTACTTC.

The chain joins TRBV5-6 to TRBJ2-1; 7 nucleotides match TRBD1. V lost 0 bases, J lost 7 bases, and 1 base stayed unmatched. The CDR3 covers 13 residues. Germline V gene sequence: CDR1 SGHDT, CDR2 YYEEEE. The CDR3 DNA follows: TGTGCCAGCAGCTTGGGGGACAGTAATGAGCAGTTCTTC. It codes for CASSLGDSNEQFF.

This clone has more than one count but fewer than ten. V gene TRBV6-4 combines with J gene TRBJ1-1; D may be TRBD1 (5 bases). Germline CDR1 and CDR2: MRHNA and SNTAGT. This CDR3 has 13 residues. V gave up 5 bases and J gave up 0 bases, with 7 bases separating them. This CDR3 reads CASSSGVNTEAFF. CDR3 in DNA: TGTGCCAGCAGTTCGGGGGTGAACACTGAAGCTTTCTTT.

This chain joins TRBV3-1 (or the pseudogene TRBV3-2) and TRBJ2-1, with unresolved D. V dropped 4 bases and J dropped 0 bases, with 13 bases sitting between them. CDR3 length: 16 amino acids. Germline CDR1 is LGHDT and CDR2 is YNNKEL (reference sequence). CDR3 loop: CASSPLVLSSYNEQFF. DNA for the CDR3: TGTGCCAGCAGCCCCTTAGTGCTGAGCTCCTACAATGAGCAGTTCTTC.

This sequence joins TRBV9 and TRBJ2-5; 10 bases map to TRBD1. The ends lost 3 bases at V and 4 bases at J; junction bases unmatched: 9. This CDR3 has 16 residues. The germline gives CDR1 SGDLS, CDR2 YYNGEE. The chain's CDR3 is CASSDGDRGWRETQYF. The CDR3 bases are TGTGCCAGCAGCGACGGGGACAGGGGTTGGCGAGAGACCCAGTACTTC.

The DNA of the CDR3 is TGTGCCAGCAGCGAAAGAGGAGCGGGGGGTACGAATGAGCAGTTCTTC. Translating gives CASSERGAGGTNEQFF. The rearrangement joins TRBV9 to TRBJ2-1; TRBD2 aligns across 9 bases. The CDR3 has 16 amino acids. Trimming removed 3 bases from V and 7 bases from J; junction bases left unmatched: 11. From germline, CDR1 is SGDLS and CDR2 YYNGEE.

This CDR3 is CASSSGQGARGGYTF. The CDR3 nucleotides are TGTGCCAGCAGTTCGGGACAGGGGGCGCGGGGTGGCTACACCTTC. The chain employs TRBV28 and TRBJ1-2, with TRBD1 matching 12 bases. Germline-derived CDR1 and CDR2 are MDHEN and SYDVKM. The J segment lost 7 bases and the V segment lost 4 bases, leaving 7 bases of the junction unmatched. This CDR3 is built from 15 residues.

V usage is TRBV9 and J usage is TRBJ2-1; 7 bases match TRBD2. The CDR3 has 14 residues. V shed 0 bases, J shed 6 bases, and the junction held 3 bases outside the gene matches. The germline CDR1 and CDR2 sequences are SGDLS and YYNGEE. The CDR3 region is CASSVDSSGNEQFF. The DNA of the CDR3 is TGTGCCAGCAGCGTAGATTCTAGCGGCAATGAGCAGTTCTTC.

This clone appeared a few times. The chain couples TRBV10-1 to TRBJ1-5, with D hard to call. The CDR3 runs to 12 residues. Germline CDR1 WNHNN, CDR2 SYGVQD (reference sequence). Trimming pared 3 bases from V and 6 bases from J, leaving 6 bases between. Written as DNA, the CDR3 is TGCGCCAGCAGTGAACCGGGTCAGCCCCAGCATTTT. It yields the protein CASSEPGQPQHF.

The J gene is TRBJ1-6, the V gene TRBV24-1; 10 bases fit TRBD1. The CDR3 spans 15 residues. CDR1 and CDR2 from the germline V gene are KGHDR and SFDVKD. V lost 5 bases to trimming and J lost 7 bases; unmatched junction nucleotides: 4. CDR3 residues: CATSGGTGVNSPLHF. CDR3 bases: TGTGCCACCAGTGGCGGGACAGGGGTGAATTCACCCCTCCACTTT.

The rearrangement joins TRBV28 to TRBJ1-2; the D is unclear. Trimming removed 6 bases from V and 8 bases from J, with 22 bases in between. This CDR3 has 15 amino acids. The germline V gene encodes CDR1 MDHEN and CDR2 SYDVKM. This chain's CDR3 is CASSAVFSRVGGYTF. In DNA form, the CDR3 reads TGTGCCAGCAGCGCCGTGTTTTCCCGGGTCGGGGGCTACACCTTC.

Only one count was recorded for this clone. The chain recombines TRBV5-1 with TRBJ1-1; tentative D call: TRBD1 (6 bases). The CDR3 is made up of 16 amino acids. V lost 4 bases and J 2 bases, leaving 18 bases between the germline ends. Germline V gene lookup returns CDR1 SGHRS and CDR2 YFSETQ. The CDR3 is CASSPRQDLPNTEAFF. The CDR3 nucleotides read TGCGCCAGCAGCCCCAGACAGGATCTACCTAACACTGAAGCTTTCTTT.

This clone was seen once. The CDR3 sequence: CASSLTSAYEQYF. The DNA for the CDR3 is TGTGCCAGCAGTCTGACTAGCGCCTACGAGCAGTACTTC. The chain uses TRBV6-5 and TRBJ2-7; 8 bases are shared with TRBD2. V dropped 5 bases and J dropped 2; count of bases not matched to a gene: 2. This CDR3 spans 13 amino acids. CDR1 and CDR2 (germline): MNHEY, SVGAGI.

This sequence joins TRBV11-3 and TRBJ2-7; 8 bases line up with TRBD2. This CDR3 contains 16 residues. In germline, CDR1 is SGHNT, CDR2 YENEEA. J lost 2 bases, V lost 5 bases, and 11 bases had no gene match. CDR3 loop: CASSRRTGLAAYEQYF. Here the CDR3 DNA reads TGTGCCAGCAGCCGAAGAACCGGACTAGCAGCCTACGAGCAGTACTTC.

The chain is built from TRBV3-1 (or the pseudogene TRBV3-2) and TRBJ2-4, with 7 bases identical to TRBD2. Losses at the gene ends were 4 bases for V and 3 bases for J; bases not matched to a gene: 0. CDR3 size: 13 residues. CDR1 LGHDT and CDR2 YNNKEL come from the germline V gene (reference sequence). The CDR3 protein is CASSRGGKNIQYF. CDR3 nucleotides: TGTGCCAGCAGCCGGGGGGGCAAAAACATTCAGTACTTC.

Ten or more counts support this clone. The chain combines TRBV12-3 or TRBV12-4 with TRBJ2-7, with D perhaps matching TRBD1 (6 bases). The CDR3 extends over 13 amino acids. The V and J ends lost 4 bases and 7 bases respectively, with 14 bases between them. The CDR3, as DNA: TGTGCCAGCAGTTACGGCACAGGGCGGGAGCAGTACTTC. This codes for CASSYGTGREQYF.

The rearrangement joins TRBV10-3 to TRBJ1-5; D perhaps matches TRBD1 (6 bases). The germline CDR1 and CDR2 sequences are ENHRY and SYGVKD. The CDR3 runs to 14 residues. Trimming pared 4 bases from V and 5 bases from J, leaving 12 bases between. The CDR3 spells CAISGSGQDQPQHF. The CDR3, as DNA: TGTGCCATCAGTGGGTCGGGACAAGATCAGCCCCAGCATTTT.

The chain joins TRBV5-1 to TRBJ2-4; tentatively, D is TRBD2 (7 bases). This CDR3 region has 14 residues. Trimming left V 3 bases short and J 6 bases short, with 13 bases between. CDR1 and CDR2 from the germline V gene are SGHRS and YFSETQ. CDR3 amino acids: CASSSTGGGNIQYF. CDR3 bases: TGCGCCAGCAGCTCTACGGGGGGCGGAAACATTCAGTACTTC.

This sequence joins TRBV4-1 and TRBJ1-3; D gene ambiguous. Trimming shortened V by 0 bases and J by 1 base, and 10 bases separated the two germline ends. The germline V gene encodes CDR1 MGHRA and CDR2 YSYEKL. The length of the CDR3 is 16 residues. CDR3 region: CASSQDRWASGNTIYF. As DNA, the CDR3 is TGCGCCAGCAGCCAAGATCGCTGGGCTTCTGGAAACACCATATATTTT.

This chain links TRBV7-9 with TRBJ1-5; TRBD1 is a possible D gene (5 bases). The ends were cut back, 7 bases at V and 7 bases at J, with 17 bases in the middle. Germline CDR1 reads SEHNR; CDR2 reads FQNEAQ (reference sequence). The length of the CDR3 is 14 residues. CDR3 residues: CASTKGWGDQPQHF. As DNA, the CDR3 is TGTGCCAGCACAAAGGGGTGGGGGGACCAGCCCCAGCATTTT. Variable domain in full (rest from reference TRBV7-9 and TRBJ1-5): DTGVSQNPRHKITKRGQNVTFRCDPISEHNRLYWYRQTLGQGPEFLTYFQNEAQLEKSRLLSDRFSAERPKGSFSTLEIQRTEQGDSAMYLCASTKGWGDQPQHFGDGTRLSIL.

This chain connects TRBV4-1 to TRBJ2-7, with 11 positions matching TRBD1. From germline, CDR1 is MGHRA and CDR2 YSYEKL. V dropped 3 bases and J dropped 2; count of bases not matched to a gene: 6. The CDR3 extends over 16 amino acids. CDR3 coding DNA: TGCGCCAGCAGCCATGGACAGGGGGCTACTACCTACGAGCAGTACTTC. It specifies CASSHGQGATTYEQYF.